The clone carrying this T cell receptor beta chain showed up just a few times. Its target is not known. CDR1 is MNHNS and CDR2 is SASEGT in the germline V gene. The length of the CDR3 is 13 residues. V lost 5 bases, J lost 7 bases, and 12 bases lay in between. Semi-nested PCR with Nested Universal Primer A followed constant-region reverse priming of full-length variable regions. TCRdb itself ran the 5' RACE reads through MiXCR, one entry per CDR3 protein. Of about 50,000 distinct CDR3 sequences in the sample, about 28% are singletons; the top ten hold under 2.5%. General observations from the study: In terms of TCR gene usage, tumor memory CD4+ T cells clustered together with blood and lymph node memory CD4+ cells, as well as with lymph node naive CD4+ cells. Tumor Treg TCRs overlapped most with tumor naive CD4+ cells.

Purified naive CD4+ T cells were depleted of CD25+ Tregs. Material: naive CD4+ T cells sorted from blood. Subset: naive CD4+ T cells, CD4+CD45RA+CD25-. The V call is TRBV6-1, the J call TRBJ2-1, with D tentatively TRBD1 (5 bases). This receptor was taken from a female donor with breast cancer. The CDR3 here is CASSKDRYNEQFF. The DNA for the CDR3 is TGTGCCAGCAGTAAAGACAGATATAATGAGCAGTTCTTC.